A single sample is the source of the 31 T cell receptor beta chains below, sequenced in a study of T cell responses to AZD1222 COVID-19 vaccine. Sequencing used immunoSEQ multiplex PCR; TCRdb keeps in-frame clones, though not all of them. The data show more than 100,000 clones, roughly 87% seen once. The starting material was peripheral blood, obtained on day 0 of AZD1222 vaccination. The receptors shown here come from an adult in good health.

This clone occurred once. This rearrangement joins TRBV4-2 to TRBJ1-4, with 8 bases that match TRBD1. Trimming at V came to 2 bases and at J to 8 bases, leaving 10 bases not matched to a gene. The CDR3 loop spans 16 amino acids. The V gene's germline CDR1 is LGHNA and CDR2 YNFKEQ. CDR3 nucleotide sequence: TGTGCCAGCAGCCAACAATACAGGGGGAGAAAAGAAAAACTGTTTTTT. It specifies CASSQQYRGRKEKLFF.

This chain uses TRBV11-2 with TRBJ2-2; D may be TRBD1 or TRBD2 (5 bases each). The CDR3 consists of 16 residues. CDR1 and CDR2 from the germline V gene are SGHAT and FQNNGV. V lost 5 bases and J 2 bases, leaving 15 bases between the germline ends. In DNA, the CDR3 is TGTGCCAGCAGCCCAAAGGCCTGGGACAACACCGGGGAGCTGTTTTTT. Amino acid sequence: CASSPKAWDNTGELFF.

The V call is TRBV6-5, the J call TRBJ2-2; TRBD2 matches at 7 bases. Germline-derived CDR1 and CDR2 are MNHEY and SVGAGI. J lost 0 bases, V lost 5 bases, and 3 bases had no gene match. The length of the CDR3 is 15 residues. The CDR3 is CASSPGTTNTGELFF. Here the CDR3 DNA reads TGTGCCAGCAGTCCCGGGACTACGAACACCGGGGAGCTGTTTTTT.

V is TRBV24-1 and J is TRBJ2-7; 9 bases fit TRBD1. The CDR3 loop spans 16 amino acids. The germline gives CDR1 KGHDR, CDR2 SFDVKD. V lost 5 bases, J lost 3 bases, and 10 bases stayed unmatched. The CDR3 sequence is CATSGTVWDRDYEQYF. In nucleotides, the CDR3 is TGTGCCACCAGTGGGACGGTGTGGGACAGGGACTACGAGCAGTACTTC.

V and J are TRBV6-5 and TRBJ2-1; no definite D call. Trimming shortened V by 2 bases and J by 5 bases, and 7 bases separated the two germline ends. CDR3 length: 13 amino acids. CDR1 and CDR2 from the germline V gene are MNHEY and SVGAGI. CDR3 loop: CASSYDQNNEQFF. The DNA of the CDR3 is TGTGCCAGCAGTTACGACCAGAACAATGAGCAGTTCTTC.

V usage is TRBV18 and J usage is TRBJ2-7; D perhaps matches TRBD1 (6 bases). Germline V gene lookup returns CDR1 KGHSH and CDR2 LQKENI. The ends were cut back, 3 bases at V and 2 bases at J, with 11 bases in the middle. The CDR3 is made up of 14 amino acids. The CDR3 loop is CASSPSGQPYEQYF. The CDR3 nucleotides read TGTGCCAGCTCACCTTCTGGACAGCCCTACGAGCAGTACTTC.

The V gene is TRBV19, the J gene TRBJ1-1, with D possibly TRBD1 on 5 matching bases. Germline V gene sequence: CDR1 LNHDA, CDR2 SQIVND (reference sequence). The V and J ends lost 4 bases and 1 base respectively, with 13 bases between them. There are 15 residues in the CDR3. CDR3 in amino acids: CASSTNFGGNTEAFF. The CDR3 coding sequence is TGTGCCAGTAGTACAAACTTCGGGGGGAACACTGAAGCTTTCTTT.

This clone was seen more than once but under ten times. The chain joins TRBV28 to TRBJ2-5; 10 nucleotides match TRBD1. Losses at the gene ends were 3 bases for V and 2 bases for J; bases not matched to a gene: 3. Germline values: CDR1 MDHEN, CDR2 SYDVKM. The CDR3 spans 15 residues. The CDR3 region is CASSLGQGSQETQYF. The CDR3 DNA sequence: TGTGCCAGCAGTTTGGGACAGGGGTCACAAGAGACCCAGTACTTC.

This clone came up once. The chain uses TRBV7-9 and TRBJ2-7; TRBD2 matches 7 bases. V lost 5 bases, J lost 4 bases, and 5 bases stayed unmatched. This CDR3 has 13 amino acids. Looked up from germline, CDR1 is SEHNR and CDR2 is FQNEAQ (reference sequence). This CDR3 is CASSQAGLYEQYF. The CDR3 nucleotides read TGTGCCAGCAGCCAAGCGGGGTTATACGAGCAGTACTTC.

The chain couples TRBV29-1 to TRBJ1-4; tentatively, D is TRBD1 (5 bases). The CDR3 is 13 amino acids. Germline V gene data show CDR1 as SQVTM and CDR2 as ANQGSEA. V lost 5 bases to trimming and J lost 8 bases, with 15 bases between them. The CDR3 region is CSVLGTDNEKLFF. CDR3 coding DNA: TGCAGCGTTCTAGGGACTGACAACGAAAAACTGTTTTTT.

This clone was detected once. This chain joins TRBV5-1 and TRBJ2-3, with D possibly being TRBD2 (5 bases). From germline, CDR1 is SGHRS and CDR2 YFSETQ. With 4 bases removed from V and 2 bases from J, the gap between germline ends came to 8 bases. The CDR3 consists of 13 residues. The DNA of the CDR3 is TGCGCCAGCAGCCCCGGGAACACAGATACGCAGTATTTT. Encoded protein: CASSPGNTDTQYF.

The chain recombines TRBV7-2 with TRBJ1-1; no definite D call. The CDR3 extends over 15 amino acids. Trimming cost V 5 bases and J 4 bases, with 17 bases left between them. Germline V gives CDR1 SGHTA, CDR2 FQGNSA. This CDR3 is CASSPGIWASTEAFF. The DNA of the CDR3 is TGTGCCAGCAGCCCCGGCATATGGGCTAGCACTGAAGCTTTCTTT.

This chain joins TRBV5-1 and TRBJ2-7; no firm D call. In germline, CDR1 is SGHRS, CDR2 YFSETQ. Trimming shortened V by 4 bases and J by 3 bases, and 14 bases separated the two germline ends. This CDR3 is built from 14 residues. The CDR3 DNA is TGCGCCAGCAGCCCCCTCTTAGACAACTACGAGCAGTACTTC. Encoded protein: CASSPLLDNYEQYF.

The chain links TRBV6-6 to TRBJ1-2; 8 positions agree with TRBD1. J gave up 10 bases and V 0 bases, and 13 bases lay outside the gene matches. Per germline, CDR1 MNHNY and CDR2 SVGAGI (reference sequence). CDR3 size: 16 residues. For the CDR3, the DNA is TGTGCCAGCAGTTACTCCAGCCAGGGGGCGACGGATGACTACACCTTC. Translation gives CASSYSSQGATDDYTF.

The chain carries TRBV19 and TRBJ2-7; D perhaps matches TRBD1 (6 bases). This CDR3 has 15 residues. Germline V gene data show CDR1 as LNHDA and CDR2 as SQIVND (reference sequence). V was clipped by 4 bases and J by 4 bases, with 17 bases between them. The CDR3 region has the DNA TGTGCCAGTAGTACCAACAGGGATTGGGGGTACGAGCAGTACTTC. Its protein product is CASSTNRDWGYEQYF.

The chain uses TRBV28 and TRBJ1-3, with TRBD1 as a possible D gene (5 bases). Per the germline V gene, CDR1 is MDHEN and CDR2 is SYDVKM. V was pared by 5 bases and J by 4 bases, with 18 bases between. This CDR3 is 16 amino acids long. The CDR3 here is CASSLIRGTSGNTIYF. CDR3 nucleotides: TGTGCCAGCAGTCTAATACGGGGGACGTCAGGAAACACCATATATTTT.

The rearrangement links TRBV2 to TRBJ1-5; D is perhaps TRBD1 (5 bases). This CDR3 is 14 amino acids long. In germline, CDR1 is SNHLY, CDR2 FYNNEI. V was clipped by 6 bases and J by 3 bases, with 12 bases between them. CDR3 sequence reads: CASSGASPNQPQHF. The CDR3 nucleotides read TGTGCCAGCAGCGGGGCTTCCCCCAATCAGCCCCAGCATTTT. Filled out from reference TRBV2 and TRBJ1-5, the complete variable domain reads EPEVTQTPSHQVTQMGQEVILRCVPISNHLYFYWYRQILGQKVEFLVSFYNNEISEKSEIFDDQFSVERPDGSNFTLKIRSTKLEDSAMYFCASSGASPNQPQHFGDGTRLSIL.

This chain links TRBV19 with TRBJ2-3; 10 bases are shared with TRBD1. The CDR3 sequence is 19 residues long. CDR1 and CDR2 from the germline V gene are LNHDA and SQIVND (reference sequence). Trimming cost V 1 base and J 2 bases; bases outside gene matches: 12. The CDR3 nucleotides are TGTGCCAGTAGTATAGGATGTCGACAGGGGGCGACCTACACAGATACGCAGTATTTT. It codes for CASSIGCRQGATYTDTQYF.

The rearrangement uses TRBV27 and TRBJ2-7; 7 nucleotides agree with TRBD2. The CDR3 spans 14 residues. The germline V gene has CDR1 MNHEY and CDR2 SMNVEV (reference sequence). V lost 0 bases, J lost 1 base, and 0 bases stayed unmatched. The DNA of the CDR3 is TGTGCCAGCAGTTTATCGGGGGGGTCCTACGAGCAGTACTTC. Translating it yields CASSLSGGSYEQYF.

V gene TRBV7-9 combines with J gene TRBJ2-7, with D perhaps being TRBD1 or TRBD2 (5 bases each). Between the trimmed V and J ends, which lost 6 bases and 5 bases, there was a span of 20 bases. Germline V gives CDR1 SEHNR, CDR2 FQNEAQ (reference sequence). The CDR3 covers 15 residues. The CDR3 reads CASRPGGGRADEQYF. DNA of the CDR3: TGTGCCAGCAGGCCCGGTGGGGGAAGGGCTGACGAGCAGTACTTC. Supplemented by reference TRBV7-9 and TRBJ2-7, the full variable domain reads DTGVSQNPRHKITKRGQNVTFRCDPISEHNRLYWYRQTLGQGPEFLTYFQNEAQLEKSRLLSDRFSAERPKGSFSTLEIQRTEQGDSAMYLCASRPGGGRADEQYFGPGTRLTVT.

V gene TRBV10-2 combines with J gene TRBJ2-1; perhaps TRBD2 as D (6 bases). Germline V CDR1 and CDR2: WSHSY, SAAADI. The length of the CDR3 is 17 residues. Trimming removed 4 bases at V and 8 bases at J, with 24 bases between. The CDR3 sequence: CASSVLNAGTPGDEQFF. The CDR3 region has the DNA TGCGCCAGCAGTGTTCTTAATGCCGGGACCCCGGGGGATGAGCAGTTCTTC.

The chain combines TRBV7-6 with TRBJ1-6, with 8 bases aligning to TRBD1. Germline CDR1 reads SGHVS; CDR2 reads FNYEAQ. The junction had 7 bases not matched to a gene; V was cut back by 5 bases and J by 7 bases. This CDR3 region has 15 residues. In DNA, the CDR3 is TGTGCCAGCAGCCCGAACAGGGGGTTGAATTCACCCCTCCACTTT. It translates to CASSPNRGLNSPLHF. The full variable domain, in which reference TRBV7-6 and TRBJ1-6 provide the parts outside the CDR3, is GAGVSQSPRYKVTKRGQDVALRCDPISGHVSLYWYRQALGQGPEFLTYFNYEAQQDKSGLPNDRFSAERPEGSISTLTIQRTEQRDSAMYRCASSPNRGLNSPLHFGNGTRLTVT.

The chain's CDR3 is CASEAGVNTEAFF. The DNA for the CDR3 is TGTGCCAGCGAAGCGGGGGTGAACACTGAAGCTTTCTTT. This chain joins TRBV7-8 and TRBJ1-1, with TRBD1 as a possible D gene (5 bases). V lost 8 bases and J 0 bases, leaving 10 bases between the germline ends. The germline V gene encodes CDR1 SGHVS and CDR2 FQNEAQ. The CDR3 contains 13 residues.

The chain combines TRBV19 with TRBJ1-5, with D possibly being TRBD1 (5 bases). Looked up from germline, CDR1 is LNHDA and CDR2 is SQIVND (reference sequence). The CDR3 is 17 amino acids. V lost 4 bases, J lost 0 bases, and 16 bases lay in between. DNA of the CDR3: TGTGCCAGTAGTACTGGGGCTGGCAGGGATAGCAATCAGCCCCAGCATTTT. Its translation is CASSTGAGRDSNQPQHF.

The chain couples TRBV5-1 to TRBJ1-3, with 9 bases matching TRBD1. This CDR3 is 16 amino acids long. Trimming at V came to 1 base and at J to 4 bases, leaving 6 bases not matched to a gene. The germline gives CDR1 SGHRS, CDR2 YFSETQ. The CDR3 nucleotides read TGCGCCAGCAGCTTGACGGACAGGGGATCAGGAAACACCATATATTTT. Protein product: CASSLTDRGSGNTIYF.

The chain links TRBV2 to TRBJ2-6; D may be TRBD1 (6 bases). CDR1 and CDR2 (germline): SNHLY, FYNNEI. This CDR3 has 15 amino acids. Trimming cost V 7 bases and J 2 bases, with 12 bases left between them. The CDR3 loop is CASNQGSAGANVLTF. Here the CDR3 DNA reads TGTGCCAGCAATCAGGGGAGTGCTGGGGCCAACGTCCTGACTTTC.

This chain connects TRBV4-3 to TRBJ1-4, with 11 bases fitting TRBD1. This CDR3 region has 15 residues. Losses at the gene ends were 2 bases for V and 12 bases for J; bases not matched to a gene: 8. The germline CDR1 and CDR2 sequences are LGHNA and YSLEER. The CDR3 nucleotides are TGCGCCAGCAGCCAATCAAGGACAGGGGGCGCTGAACTGTTTTTT. It codes for CASSQSRTGGAELFF.

This clone turned up a few times. This chain links TRBV12-5 with TRBJ1-2; D remains unclear. The CDR3 sequence is 11 residues long. V was pared by 2 bases and J by 12 bases, with 10 bases between. CDR1 is LGHNT, CDR2 FRNRAP, per germline. The CDR3 DNA sequence: TGTGCTAGTGGTTTGACCACTTCGGACACCTTC. This gives the protein CASGLTTSDTF.

The CDR3 DNA reads as TGCGCCAGCAGCGACACGACCCTGAACACTGAAGCTTTCTTT. Translation gives CASSDTTLNTEAFF. The gene calls are TRBV5-1 and TRBJ1-1; D unresolved. The CDR3 extends over 14 amino acids. V was trimmed by 4 bases and J by 0 bases, leaving 10 bases between them. Germline V gives CDR1 SGHRS, CDR2 YFSETQ.

The chain is built from TRBV28 and TRBJ1-2; D is perhaps TRBD1 (5 bases). V lost 8 bases and J 3 bases, leaving 13 bases between the germline ends. The CDR3 has 13 residues. Germline V gives CDR1 MDHEN, CDR2 SYDVKM. Here the CDR3 reads CASQTPGHYGYTF. In DNA, the CDR3 is TGTGCCAGCCAGACCCCGGGACACTATGGCTACACCTTC.

This clone was counted a few times. This rearrangement joins TRBV10-3 to TRBJ2-7; D perhaps matches TRBD2 (6 bases). Germline lookup yields CDR1 ENHRY and CDR2 SYGVKD. The CDR3 has 13 amino acids. Between the trimmed V and J ends, which lost 5 bases and 2 bases, there was a span of 10 bases. The CDR3 sequence is CAISRDSTYEQYF. The CDR3 DNA reads TGTGCCATCAGTCGGGACTCAACCTACGAGCAGTACTTC.